This T cell receptor beta chain stems from a study of cytomegalovirus exposure and HLA in healthy donors. Germline-derived CDR1 and CDR2 are MNHEY and SMNVEV (reference sequence). Trimming removed 6 bases from V and 9 bases from J, with 18 bases in between. The length of the CDR3 is 14 residues. A multiplex PCR was run with 60 Vbeta primers and 13 Jbeta primers. Using immunoSEQ multiplex PCR, the repertoire was profiled, and TCRdb retains in-frame clones only, with some absent. The repertoire includes about 170,000 clones, about 69% of them detected once, and 2% to 3% sits in the top ten. The V and J genes are TRBV27 and TRBJ2-1; D possibly corresponds to TRBD2 (6 bases). The TCR originated in a human donor in good health. Input material: PBMCs. CDR3 residues: CASSARWRGREQFF. The CDR3 bases are TGTGCCAGCAGCGCCCGTTGGCGGGGCCGTGAGCAGTTCTTC.